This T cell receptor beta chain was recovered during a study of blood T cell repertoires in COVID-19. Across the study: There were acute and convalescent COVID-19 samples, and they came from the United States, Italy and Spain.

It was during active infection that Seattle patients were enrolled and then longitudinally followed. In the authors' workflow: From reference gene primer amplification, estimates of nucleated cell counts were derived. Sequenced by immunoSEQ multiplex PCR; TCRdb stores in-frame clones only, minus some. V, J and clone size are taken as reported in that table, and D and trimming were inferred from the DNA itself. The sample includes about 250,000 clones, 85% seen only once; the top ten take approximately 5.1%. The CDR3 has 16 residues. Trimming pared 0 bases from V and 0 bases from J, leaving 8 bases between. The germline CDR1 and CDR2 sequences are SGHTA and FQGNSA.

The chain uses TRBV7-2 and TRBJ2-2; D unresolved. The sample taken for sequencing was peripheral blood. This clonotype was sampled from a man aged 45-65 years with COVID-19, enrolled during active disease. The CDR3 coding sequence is TGTGCCAGCAGCTTAGCGCCACAAGCGAACACCGGGGAGCTGTTTTTT. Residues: CASSLAPQANTGELFF.